One sample yielded the 15 T cell receptor beta chains listed below, sequenced in a study of somatic mutations in cytotoxic T cells in rheumatoid arthritis. Repertoires were generated with immunoSEQ multiplex PCR, while TCRdb's copy carries only in-frame clones and drops some. The sample consists of 14,000 or so clones, under 80% of them appearing once. Sequencing used CD8+ T cells sorted from blood. The receptors here all came from an adult with rheumatoid arthritis.

J is TRBJ1-2 and V is TRBV15; TRBD1 is a possible D gene (5 bases). Germline CDR1 LNHNV, CDR2 YYDKDF (reference sequence). Trimming took 5 bases from V and 7 from J, leaving 11 bases between them. CDR3 length: 12 residues. CDR3 sequence reads: CATSDAGGGYTF. DNA for the CDR3: TGTGCCACCAGCGATGCGGGGGGTGGCTACACCTTC.

This sequence joins TRBV2 and TRBJ1-2; no definite D call. CDR1 and CDR2 (germline): SNHLY, FYNNEI. The V and J ends lost 0 bases and 4 bases respectively, with 12 bases between them. The CDR3 consists of 15 residues. The CDR3 DNA reads as TGTGCCAGCAGTGAAGCTATGGGCAGTCTCTATGGCTACACCTTC. Its translation: CASSEAMGSLYGYTF.

The chain has TRBV9 and TRBJ1-1; D is ambiguous. CDR3 length: 14 amino acids. Germline values: CDR1 SGDLS, CDR2 YYNGEE. V shed 0 bases and J shed 6 bases, with 12 bases lying between them. This chain's CDR3 is CASSVGDSDPEAFF. In DNA form, the CDR3 reads TGTGCCAGCAGCGTAGGGGATTCGGACCCTGAAGCTTTCTTT.

This chain joins TRBV28 and TRBJ1-2; D might be TRBD1 (6 bases). Germline values: CDR1 MDHEN, CDR2 SYDVKM. CDR3 length: 16 residues. The V end was cut by 1 base, the J end by 0 bases, with 12 bases between. Here the CDR3 reads CASSLSDRTANYGYTF. In DNA, the CDR3 is TGTGCCAGCAGTTTATCTGACAGGACGGCTAACTATGGCTACACCTTC.

The V call is TRBV6-4, the J call TRBJ1-2; D remains unclear. CDR1 and CDR2 from the germline V gene are MRHNA and SNTAGT. Trimming removed 5 bases at V and 8 bases at J, with 12 bases between. The CDR3 has 12 amino acids. DNA for the CDR3: TGTGCCAGCAGTAACAGTACGGGCGGCTACACCTTC. It yields the protein CASSNSTGGYTF.

In this sample, this clone turned up a few times. The chain combines TRBV6-4 with TRBJ2-7; 11 nucleotides align to TRBD2. The CDR3 runs to 14 residues. Looked up from germline, CDR1 is MRHNA and CDR2 is SNTAGT. Losses at the gene ends were 5 bases for V and 3 bases for J; bases not matched to a gene: 3. The CDR3 nucleotides read TGTGCCAGCAGTAACGGGACTAGCGGCTACGAGCAGTACTTC. Protein: CASSNGTSGYEQYF.

This clone is a singleton in its sample. V gene TRBV6-5 combines with J gene TRBJ1-6; possibly TRBD1 for D (6 bases). The germline V gene encodes CDR1 MNHEY and CDR2 SVGAGI. The CDR3 is 15 amino acids. Trimming took 6 bases from V and 9 from J, leaving 18 bases between them. Here the CDR3 DNA reads TGTGCCAGCAGGCCCGGGGGCGGGGATGTTTCACCCCTCCACTTT. Translation: CASRPGGGDVSPLHF.

A few counts support this clone. This chain connects TRBV19 to TRBJ1-5; D gene ambiguous. This CDR3 region has 14 residues. Germline CDR1 reads LNHDA; CDR2 reads SQIVND (reference sequence). V lost 1 base and J lost 2, with 6 bases in between. CDR3 in DNA: TGTGCCAGTAGTATAGGGAACGGCAATCAGCCCCAGCATTTT. Amino acids: CASSIGNGNQPQHF.

The rearrangement joins TRBV19 to TRBJ1-2, with a possible D match to TRBD1 (5 bases). V shed 5 bases and J shed 5 bases, with 18 bases lying between them. This CDR3 is built from 15 residues. Germline lookup yields CDR1 LNHDA and CDR2 SQIVND (reference sequence). CDR3 nucleotides: TGTGCCAGTAGTTCGAACGGGGCCGTAGCGTATGGCTACACCTTC. As protein: CASSSNGAVAYGYTF.

The chain combines TRBV9 with TRBJ2-7; 8 nucleotides align to TRBD1. Germline CDR1 is SGDLS and CDR2 is YYNGEE. The CDR3 length is 15 residues. V dropped 3 bases and J dropped 3; count of bases not matched to a gene: 8. The CDR3 reads CASSAGTGQVYEQYF. CDR3 bases: TGTGCCAGCAGCGCCGGGACAGGTCAGGTCTACGAGCAGTACTTC.

This clone came up a few times. The chain's CDR3 is CASSLVSQEQYF. CDR3 in DNA: TGTGCCAGCAGCTTAGTATCCCAGGAGCAGTACTTC. V and J are TRBV7-2 and TRBJ2-7, with D unclear. Germline V gives CDR1 SGHTA, CDR2 FQGNSA. Trimming removed 1 base from V and 7 bases from J, with 8 bases in between. The CDR3 has 12 residues.

The V gene is TRBV27, the J gene TRBJ2-7; D call uncertain. This CDR3 spans 13 amino acids. The germline V and J ends were trimmed by 3 bases and 3 bases, with 9 bases remaining between them. Germline CDR1 and CDR2: MNHEY and SMNVEV (reference sequence). As DNA, the CDR3 is TGTGCCAGCAGTTTTTGGCCGAGCTACGAGCAGTACTTC. Translated, it gives CASSFWPSYEQYF.

This clone occurred once. This chain joins TRBV9 and TRBJ1-6; D remains unclear. The CDR3 length is 17 residues. Germline-derived CDR1 and CDR2 are SGDLS and YYNGEE. Trimming removed 2 bases from V and 2 bases from J, with 14 bases in between. CDR3 coding DNA: TGTGCCAGCAGCGTTGAACAGATCGTTACCTATAATTCACCCCTCCACTTT. It translates to CASSVEQIVTYNSPLHF.

This clone was seen a handful of times. The rearrangement links TRBV28 to TRBJ2-1, with D unresolved. Germline-derived CDR1 and CDR2 are MDHEN and SYDVKM. This CDR3 spans 10 amino acids. V was pared by 5 bases and J by 7 bases, with 3 bases between. This CDR3 is CASSRNEQFF. DNA of the CDR3: TGTGCCAGCAGTAGGAATGAGCAGTTCTTC.

This sequence joins TRBV27 and TRBJ2-7; 8 bases fit TRBD1. The CDR3 is 14 amino acids. In germline, CDR1 is MNHEY, CDR2 SMNVEV (reference sequence). With V trimmed by 3 bases and J by 0 bases, 1 base remained unmatched. CDR3 bases: TGTGCCAGCAGTTTTGGGACAGGCTCCTACGAGCAGTACTTC. This sequence encodes CASSFGTGSYEQYF.